The 28 T cell receptor beta chains given below trace back to one sample, sequenced in a study of PD-1 blockade in classical Hodgkin lymphoma. Each and every patient relapsed after autologous stem cell transplantation, and patients got differing brentuximab vedotin exposure. Libraries were prepared by immunoSEQ multiplex PCR; TCRdb keeps only in-frame clonotypes and omits some of them. The sample has 90,000 to 100,000 clones; 80% to 95% are singletons. The sequencing here drew on peripheral blood mononuclear cells (PBMCs), taken at baseline. The receptors come from a human donor with classical Hodgkin lymphoma.

The chain carries TRBV6-5 and TRBJ2-7; D gene uncertain. V dropped 0 bases and J dropped 0 bases, with 6 bases sitting between them. Per the germline V gene, CDR1 is MNHEY and CDR2 is SVGAGI. The length of the CDR3 is 14 residues. The CDR3 is CASSYSIASYEQYF. CDR3 bases: TGTGCCAGCAGTTACTCGATCGCCTCCTACGAGCAGTACTTC.

J is TRBJ2-7 and V is TRBV30, with D uncertain. CDR1 GTSNPN and CDR2 SVGIG come from the germline V gene (reference sequence). This CDR3 region has 14 residues. The V end lost 4 bases, the J end lost 6 bases, and 19 bases lay between the germline ends. This CDR3 reads CAWTSVTTSSEQYF. Written as DNA, the CDR3 is TGTGCCTGGACCTCCGTGACCACAAGCAGCGAGCAGTACTTC.

J is TRBJ2-2 and V is TRBV19; TRBD1 agrees at 12 bases. Germline CDR1 reads LNHDA; CDR2 reads SQIVND (reference sequence). Trimming at V came to 5 bases and at J to 3 bases, leaving 7 bases not matched to a gene. The CDR3 has 17 amino acids. The CDR3 coding sequence is TGTGCCAGTAGTGGGGGACAGGGGGCATCGGACACCGGGGAGCTGTTTTTT. Its translation: CASSGGQGASDTGELFF.

V usage is TRBV19 and J usage is TRBJ1-4; a weak D match, TRBD1 (5 bases). The ends were cut back, 9 bases at V and 8 bases at J, with 13 bases in the middle. CDR3 length equals 12 residues. Looked up from germline, CDR1 is LNHDA and CDR2 is SQIVND (reference sequence). CDR3 loop: CASVDRVEKLFF. The CDR3 nucleotides are TGTGCCAGCGTCGACAGAGTGGAAAAACTGTTTTTT.

The chain carries TRBV9 and TRBJ1-1; possible D gene TRBD1, 5 bases. The V gene lost 3 bases and the J gene lost 2 bases, with 23 bases spanning the gap. CDR1 and CDR2 (germline): SGDLS, YYNGEE. The CDR3 extends over 18 amino acids. For the CDR3, the DNA is TGTGCCAGCAGCGGACAGAGGGGCCTGAAGCGGCCTAACACTGAAGCTTTCTTT. It encodes CASSGQRGLKRPNTEAFF.

The chain is built from TRBV7-2 and TRBJ1-1; maybe TRBD1 (5 bases). Trimming cost V 3 bases and J 1 base, with 12 bases left between them. This CDR3 comprises 15 residues. Germline CDR1 SGHTA, CDR2 FQGNSA. The CDR3 loop reads CASSLTAGRNTEAFF. CDR3 in DNA: TGTGCCAGCAGCTTGACGGCAGGGAGGAACACTGAAGCTTTCTTT.

The V gene is TRBV6-5, the J gene TRBJ1-3; 9 bases map to TRBD1. The CDR3 is 14 residues long. Germline trimming cut 5 bases from V and 4 bases from J; bases unmatched to any gene: 3. Germline loops: CDR1 MNHEY, CDR2 SVGAGI. The CDR3 sequence: CASSTGGSGNTIYF. The CDR3 coding sequence is TGTGCCAGCAGTACAGGGGGCTCAGGAAACACCATATATTTT.

The genes are TRBV28 and TRBJ1-1; tentative D call: TRBD1 (6 bases). Germline loops: CDR1 MDHEN, CDR2 SYDVKM. Trimming removed 5 bases at V and 1 base at J, with 14 bases between. The CDR3 extends over 15 amino acids. The DNA of the CDR3 is TGTGCCAGCAGTCTACAGGGTATTGGGAACACTGAAGCTTTCTTT. This translates into CASSLQGIGNTEAFF.

The chain uses TRBV5-1 and TRBJ2-3, with 9 bases identical to TRBD1. Germline assignment: CDR1 SGHRS and CDR2 YFSETQ. The length of the CDR3 is 18 residues. The junction had 9 bases not matched to a gene; V was cut back by 0 bases and J by 1 base. Here the CDR3 reads CASSLVVGRTGGTDTQYF. DNA of the CDR3: TGCGCCAGCAGCTTGGTCGTTGGGAGGACAGGGGGCACAGATACGCAGTATTTT. Complete variable domain (other parts from reference TRBV5-1 and TRBJ2-3): KAGVTQTPRYLIKTRGQQVTLSCSPISGHRSVSWYQQTPGQGLQFLFEYFSETQRNKGNFPGRFSGRQFSNSRSEMNVSTLELGDSALYLCASSLVVGRTGGTDTQYFGPGTRLTVL.

The gene calls are TRBV28 and TRBJ1-2; tentative D call: TRBD1 (5 bases). Germline V gives CDR1 MDHEN, CDR2 SYDVKM. V lost 5 bases and J 3 bases, leaving 7 bases between the germline ends. The CDR3 is made up of 12 amino acids. CDR3 sequence (DNA): TGTGCCAGCAGTCAGGGTCACTATGGCTACACCTTC. It encodes CASSQGHYGYTF.

The chain employs TRBV30 and TRBJ1-2; D is perhaps TRBD1 (5 bases). The CDR3 contains 13 residues. Germline V gene sequence: CDR1 GTSNPN, CDR2 SVGIG (reference sequence). V was shortened by 1 base and J by 8 bases, with 14 bases between the two germline ends. CDR3 sequence reads: CAWSGGGRGGYTF. Here the CDR3 DNA reads TGTGCCTGGAGTGGCGGGGGTCGTGGCGGCTACACCTTC. The variable domain in full, with the rest retrieved from reference TRBV30 and TRBJ1-2, is SQTIHQWPATLVQPVGSPLSLECTVEGTSNPNLYWYRQAAGRGLQLLFYSVGIGQISSEVPQNLSASRPQDRQFILSSKKLLLSDSGFYLCAWSGGGRGGYTFGSGTRLTVV.

This chain connects TRBV10-3 to TRBJ1-2; 7 bases are a match to TRBD1. Germline values: CDR1 ENHRY, CDR2 SYGVKD. Trimming cost V 1 base and J 4 bases; bases outside gene matches: 3. This CDR3 region has 14 residues. CDR3 sequence: CAISEWSGGYGYTF. The DNA for the CDR3 is TGTGCCATCAGTGAGTGGTCAGGGGGCTATGGCTACACCTTC.

The chain recombines TRBV30 with TRBJ1-1; D unresolved. Trimming shortened V by 3 bases and J by 12 bases, and 20 bases separated the two germline ends. The germline V gene encodes CDR1 GTSNPN and CDR2 SVGIG (reference sequence). The length of the CDR3 is 13 residues. Here the CDR3 DNA reads TGTGCCTGGAGGCCGTCTACTCTGGCGGGGACTTTCTTT. Protein product: CAWRPSTLAGTFF.

V and J are TRBV28 and TRBJ1-5, with D possibly being TRBD1 (5 bases). CDR3 length: 15 residues. CDR1 and CDR2 from the germline V gene are MDHEN and SYDVKM. V lost 3 bases and J 4 bases, leaving 13 bases between the germline ends. The CDR3 nucleotides read TGTGCCAGCAGTTTGGGGACCCTTCTAAATCAGCCCCAGCATTTT. It is translated as CASSLGTLLNQPQHF.

The count of this clone is one. V and J are TRBV7-3 and TRBJ2-1, with 11 bases that match TRBD2. The V gene end was trimmed by 5 bases and the J gene end by 5 bases; junction bases not matched to a gene: 5. This CDR3 contains 15 residues. Germline CDR1 reads SGHTA; CDR2 reads FQGTGA. DNA of the CDR3: TGTGCCAGCAGCCGGGGACTAGCGGTAGACAATGAGCAGTTCTTC. Its translation is CASSRGLAVDNEQFF.

V is TRBV29-1 and J is TRBJ2-7; a weak D match, TRBD2 (7 bases). CDR3 size: 14 residues. Germline V CDR1 and CDR2: SQVTM, ANQGSEA. V gave up 4 bases and J gave up 4 bases, with 17 bases separating them. The CDR3: CSVVLQGGAYEQYF. The CDR3 nucleotides are TGCAGCGTTGTGTTACAAGGGGGGGCTTACGAGCAGTACTTC.

The chain combines TRBV9 with TRBJ1-1; perhaps TRBD1 as D (5 bases). Deletions cut 0 bases from V and 1 base from J, with 19 bases between. The CDR3 runs to 18 residues. CDR1 is SGDLS, CDR2 YYNGEE, per germline. The CDR3 DNA sequence: TGTGCCAGCAGCGTAGTCCCCCGGGACTCGGACGGGAACACTGAAGCTTTCTTT. Amino acids: CASSVVPRDSDGNTEAFF.

The genes are TRBV2 and TRBJ2-2; 10 bases agree with TRBD1. V trimming: 10 bases; J trimming: 3 bases; junction bases outside the gene matches: 2. The germline V gene has CDR1 SNHLY and CDR2 FYNNEI. The length of the CDR3 is 13 residues. The CDR3 loop is CAMTGGHTGELFF. The CDR3 region has the DNA TGTGCCATGACAGGGGGCCACACCGGGGAGCTGTTTTTT.

The chain uses TRBV4-2 and TRBJ2-5; D might be TRBD2 (6 bases). Germline V gives CDR1 LGHNA, CDR2 YNFKEQ. V was cut by 0 bases and J by 0 bases, with 14 bases left in between. This CDR3 region has 17 residues. The CDR3 region has the DNA TGTGCCAGCAGCCAAGACCGGCCAGCGGGCCACCAAGAGACCCAGTACTTC. Encoded protein: CASSQDRPAGHQETQYF.

The chain carries TRBV12-5 and TRBJ2-5; D is unresolved. The CDR3 is 13 amino acids. V lost 2 bases and J 6 bases, leaving 10 bases between the germline ends. The germline V gene encodes CDR1 LGHNT and CDR2 FRNRAP. The CDR3 spells CASGLYYPQTQYF. For the CDR3, the DNA is TGTGCTAGTGGTTTGTATTACCCCCAGACCCAGTACTTC.

This chain uses TRBV7-9 with TRBJ1-1; 9 nucleotides line up with TRBD1. In germline, CDR1 is SEHNR, CDR2 FQNEAQ (reference sequence). This CDR3 has 15 amino acids. J gave up 5 bases and V 3 bases, and 7 bases lay outside the gene matches. The CDR3 DNA reads TGTGCCAGCAGCTTTGCCCGACAGGGGGGGACTGAAGCTTTCTTT. Its translation is CASSFARQGGTEAFF.

This clone appeared once. The chain links TRBV6-1 to TRBJ2-7, with D possibly TRBD1 on 6 matching bases. Germline V gene lookup returns CDR1 MNHNS and CDR2 SASEGT. The CDR3 runs to 13 residues. V lost 0 bases and J lost 5, with 8 bases in between. CDR3 sequence (DNA): TGTGCCAGCAGTGAAGCTAGGGACAACGAGCAGTACTTC. Translating gives CASSEARDNEQYF.

The chain links TRBV30 to TRBJ1-3, with D hard to call. CDR1 and CDR2 (germline): GTSNPN, SVGIG (reference sequence). V lost 0 bases and J 2 bases, leaving 8 bases between the germline ends. The CDR3 extends over 14 amino acids. The CDR3 is CAWSVVGTGNTIYF. In DNA, the CDR3 is TGTGCCTGGAGTGTAGTAGGGACTGGAAACACCATATATTTT.

The rearrangement links TRBV11-3 to TRBJ2-7; D remains unclear. Germline V gene sequence: CDR1 SGHNT, CDR2 YENEEA. The germline V and J ends were trimmed by 0 bases and 2 bases, with 2 bases remaining between them. The CDR3 totals 12 residues. In DNA, the CDR3 is TGTGCCAGCAGCTTAGAGGCCTACGAGCAGTACTTC. Protein: CASSLEAYEQYF. The full variable domain, its missing parts supplied by reference TRBV11-3 and TRBJ2-7, is EAGVVQSPRYKIIEKKQPVAFWCNPISGHNTLYWYLQNLGQGPELLIRYENEEAVDDSQLPKDRFSAERLKGVDSTLKIQPAELGDSAVYLCASSLEAYEQYFGPGTRLTVT.

The chain joins TRBV19 to TRBJ2-7; TRBD1 aligns across 8 bases. This CDR3 comprises 16 residues. The V segment lost 2 bases and the J segment 2 bases; nucleotides outside the gene matches: 8. Germline CDR1 reads LNHDA; CDR2 reads SQIVND (reference sequence). The CDR3 here is CASSITHGQGAYEQYF. The CDR3 DNA reads as TGTGCCAGTAGTATAACTCACGGACAGGGAGCCTACGAGCAGTACTTC.

The rearrangement joins TRBV6-1 to TRBJ2-7; possibly TRBD1 or TRBD2 for D (5 bases each). V lost 1 base to trimming and J lost 3 bases, with 10 bases between them. The germline V gene has CDR1 MNHNS and CDR2 SASEGT. The CDR3 consists of 14 residues. The CDR3 region has the DNA TGTGCCAGCAGTGAAGTCAGGGACCACTACGAGCAGTACTTC. Amino acids: CASSEVRDHYEQYF.

The CDR3 region is CASSPYLAGDPHEQFF. Here the CDR3 DNA reads TGTGCCAGCAGTCCCTACTTAGCGGGAGACCCCCATGAGCAGTTCTTC. The chain has TRBV27 and TRBJ2-1, with TRBD2 identical over 9 bases. Germline assignment: CDR1 MNHEY and CDR2 SMNVEV (reference sequence). CDR3 length: 16 amino acids. With 5 bases clipped from V and 8 bases from J, the junction kept 13 bases outside the gene matches.

V gene TRBV28 combines with J gene TRBJ2-2; D perhaps matches TRBD1 (6 bases). This CDR3 has 14 amino acids. V was shortened by 6 bases and J by 6 bases, with 14 bases between the two germline ends. CDR1 MDHEN and CDR2 SYDVKM come from the germline V gene. The CDR3 DNA is TGTGCCAGCAGCTTCCTCCAGGGGCCCGGGGAGCTGTTTTTT. This codes for CASSFLQGPGELFF.